The following is a T cell receptor beta chain sequence with its context. A single base separates this from a much larger clone, so it may be a read error. The data belong to a study of regulatory T cells in long-lasting Graves disease. Time point meaning: newly diagnosed GD, antithyroid drugs for less than 3 months. Scientists built the TCR library using RNA that was extracted from PBMCs. Building the TCR beta libraries relied on iRepertoire HTBI primers, and CDR3 regions underwent Arm-PCR. TCRdb fed the multiplex PCR reads into MiXCR, producing one record per CDR3 protein. This table has hundreds of thousands of distinct CDR3 sequences, about 15% appearing once. A further study also used this sample, focusing on T cells in Graves' hyperthyroidism and ophthalmopathy.

The clonotype comes from a woman in her 40s with Graves disease. The sample consisted of peripheral blood mononuclear cells (PBMCs), taken at new diagnosis, from a patient treated with antithyroid drugs.

CDR3 in DNA: TGCAGCGTTGAAGACCTGCGCGATACGCAGTATTTT. This gives the protein CSVEDLRDTQYF. V is TRBV29-1 and J is TRBJ2-3; D uncertain. The CDR3 spans 12 residues. From germline, CDR1 is SQVTM and CDR2 ANQGSEA. V was trimmed by 0 bases and J by 6 bases, leaving 7 bases between them.